The sequence of this TCR beta chain was determined in a study of T cells in Graves' hyperthyroidism and ophthalmopathy. Regions amplified from RNA transcripts were the TCR beta CDR3 regions. HTBI primers drove first-round RT-PCR of the TCR CDR3. TCRdb reanalysed the multiplex PCR reads using MiXCR and keeps one entry per CDR3 protein. The sample has fewer than 900,000 distinct CDR3 sequences, about 16% seen once. Stable disease denoted Graves' hyperthyroidism without ophthalmopathy progression within 18 months. Germline values: CDR1 MNHEY, CDR2 SVGEGT. V trimming: 5 bases; J trimming: 0 bases; junction bases outside the gene matches: 9. The CDR3 sequence is 16 residues long.

The specimen was blood. The TCR originated in a young man with Graves' hyperthyroidism. The rearrangement links TRBV6-2 or TRBV6-3 to TRBJ1-2, with 7 bases fitting TRBD1. Here the CDR3 reads CASSPWGDRANYGYTF. As DNA, the CDR3 is TGTGCCAGCAGTCCCTGGGGGGACAGAGCTAACTATGGCTACACCTTC.